Sequencing of this TCR beta chain was carried out in a study of blood T cell repertoires in COVID-19. In the study overall: The analysed material was cDNA or gDNA that came from T cells, B-cell-depleted T cells, or PBMCs.

Germline V lookup: CDR1 LGHDT, CDR2 YNNKEL (reference sequence). V was shortened by 3 bases and J by 1 base, with 9 bases between the two germline ends. The CDR3 length is 14 residues. Authors' data handling: Estimation of nucleated cell counts was performed using reference gene primer amplification. Profiled with immunoSEQ multiplex PCR; TCRdb holds only in-frame clones, not every one. That table gives V, J and clone size, and the DNA gave D and trimming. The table shows 200,000 or so clones, with almost 85% occurring only once. The chain carries TRBV3-1 (or the pseudogene TRBV3-2) and TRBJ1-1; D call uncertain. The sequencing sample was made of peripheral blood. The receptor was isolated from a woman aged 70-85 years with active or convalescent COVID-19. The DNA of the CDR3 is TGTGCCAGCAGCCAGCCCTACGGGAACACTGAAGCTTTCTTT. It is translated as CASSQPYGNTEAFF.